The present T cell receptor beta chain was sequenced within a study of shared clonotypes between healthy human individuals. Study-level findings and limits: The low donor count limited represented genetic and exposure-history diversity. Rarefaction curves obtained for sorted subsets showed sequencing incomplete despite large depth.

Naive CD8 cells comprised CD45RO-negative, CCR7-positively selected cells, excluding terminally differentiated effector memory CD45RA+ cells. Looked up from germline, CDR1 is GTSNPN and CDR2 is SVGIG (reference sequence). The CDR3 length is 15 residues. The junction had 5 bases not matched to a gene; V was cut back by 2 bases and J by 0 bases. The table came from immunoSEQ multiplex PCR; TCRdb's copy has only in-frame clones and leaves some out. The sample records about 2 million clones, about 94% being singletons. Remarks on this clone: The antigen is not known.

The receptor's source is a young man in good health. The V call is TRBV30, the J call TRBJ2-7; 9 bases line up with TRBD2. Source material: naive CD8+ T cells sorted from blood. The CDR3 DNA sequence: TGTGCCTGGAGTTCACTAGCGGGTAGCTCCTACGAGCAGTACTTC. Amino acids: CAWSSLAGSSYEQYF.